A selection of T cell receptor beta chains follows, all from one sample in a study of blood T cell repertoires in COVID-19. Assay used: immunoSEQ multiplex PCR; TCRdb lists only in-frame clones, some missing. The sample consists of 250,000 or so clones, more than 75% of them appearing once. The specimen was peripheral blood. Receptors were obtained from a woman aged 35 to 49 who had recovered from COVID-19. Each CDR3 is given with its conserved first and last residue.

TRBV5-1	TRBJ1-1	CASSWGEGANTEAFF
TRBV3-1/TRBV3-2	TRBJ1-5	CASSQDVPGSQPQHF
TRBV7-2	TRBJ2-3	CASSPSGRADTQYF
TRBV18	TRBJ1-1	CASSPLGEGGEAFF
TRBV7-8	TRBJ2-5	CASSSEWRKDWRETQYF
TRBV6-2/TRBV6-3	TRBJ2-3	CASSYGSVAPSTDTQYF
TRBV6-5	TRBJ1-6	CASRPPGTYNSPLHF
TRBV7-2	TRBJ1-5	CASSLRDSSYSNQPQHF
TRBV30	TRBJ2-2	CAWSPRGLAPTGELFF
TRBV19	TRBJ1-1	CASRTGRNTEAFF
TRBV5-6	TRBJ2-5	CASSIGGGQETQYF
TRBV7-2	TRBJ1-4	CASSPTGSNEKLFF
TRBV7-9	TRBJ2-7	CASTTRHGGEQYF
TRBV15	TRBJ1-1	CATSARQGGGTEAFF
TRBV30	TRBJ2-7	CAWSARGPYEQYF
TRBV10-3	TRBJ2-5	CAIREGGRGETQYF
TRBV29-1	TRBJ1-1	CSVGGGAMNTEAFF
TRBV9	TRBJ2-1	CASSGDRGNEQFF
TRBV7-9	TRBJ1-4	CASSLRGTGQGNEKLFF
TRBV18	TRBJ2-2	CASSPRGLAGAGTGELFF
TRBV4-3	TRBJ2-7	CASSQTSGRAFGEQYF
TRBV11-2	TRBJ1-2	CASSLAPANYGYTF
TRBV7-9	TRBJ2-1	CASSRFAGYNEQFF
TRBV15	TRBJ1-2	CATSSGTGDFYGYTF
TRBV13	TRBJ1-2	CASPGSGNYGYTF
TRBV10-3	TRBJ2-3	CAIRGLGQGPDTQYF
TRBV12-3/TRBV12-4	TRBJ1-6	CASSVSYNSPLHF
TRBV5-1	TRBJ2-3	CASSSRRGGPSTDTQYF
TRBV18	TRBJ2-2	CASAPGSGTGELFF
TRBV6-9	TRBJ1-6	CASSYTESSYNSPLHF
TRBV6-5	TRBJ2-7	CAAGGLAGDSYEQYF
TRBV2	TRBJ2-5	CASSRDRGRGETQYF
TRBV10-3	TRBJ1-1	CAIRGQGVHTEAFF
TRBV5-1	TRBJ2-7	CASSPLAGGSYEQYF
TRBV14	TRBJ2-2	CASSTREGRIGELFF
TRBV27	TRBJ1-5	CARRRVNQPQHF
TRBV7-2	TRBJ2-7	CASSDRTSSYEQYF